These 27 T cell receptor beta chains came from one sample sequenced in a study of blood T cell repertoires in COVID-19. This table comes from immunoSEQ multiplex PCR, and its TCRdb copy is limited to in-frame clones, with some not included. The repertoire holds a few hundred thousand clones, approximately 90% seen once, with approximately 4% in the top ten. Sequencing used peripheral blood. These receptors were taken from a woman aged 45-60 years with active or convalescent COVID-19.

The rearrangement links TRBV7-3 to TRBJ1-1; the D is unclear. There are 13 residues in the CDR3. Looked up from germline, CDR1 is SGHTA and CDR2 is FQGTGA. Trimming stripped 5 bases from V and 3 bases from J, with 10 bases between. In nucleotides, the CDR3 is TGTGCCAGCAGCCCGTCCCGGGACACTGAAGCTTTCTTT. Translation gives CASSPSRDTEAFF.

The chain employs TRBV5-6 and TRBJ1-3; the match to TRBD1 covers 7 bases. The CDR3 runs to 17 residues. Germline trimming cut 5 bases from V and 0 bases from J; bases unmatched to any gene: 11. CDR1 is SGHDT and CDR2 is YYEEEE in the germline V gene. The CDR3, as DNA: TGTGCCAGCAGTCAAACAGGGGCTACAAGCTCTGGAAACACCATATATTTT. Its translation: CASSQTGATSSGNTIYF.

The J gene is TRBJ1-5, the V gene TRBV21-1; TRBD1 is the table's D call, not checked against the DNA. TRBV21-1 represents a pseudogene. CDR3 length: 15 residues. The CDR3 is CASSKKHRGGQPQHF. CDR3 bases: TGTGCCAGCAGCAAGAAGCACAGGGGGGGGCAGCCCCAGCATTTT.

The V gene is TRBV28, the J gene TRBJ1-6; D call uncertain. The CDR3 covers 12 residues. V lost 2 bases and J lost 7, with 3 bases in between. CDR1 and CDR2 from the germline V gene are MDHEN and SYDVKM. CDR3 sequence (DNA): TGTGCCAGCAGTTTACCAAATTCACCCCTCCACTTT. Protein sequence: CASSLPNSPLHF.

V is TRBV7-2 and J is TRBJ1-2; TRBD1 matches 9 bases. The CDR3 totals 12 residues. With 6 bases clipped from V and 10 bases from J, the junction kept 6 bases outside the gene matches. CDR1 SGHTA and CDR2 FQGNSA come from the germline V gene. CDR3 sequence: CASSSGTGHYTF. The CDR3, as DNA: TGTGCCAGCAGTTCCGGGACAGGGCACTACACCTTC.

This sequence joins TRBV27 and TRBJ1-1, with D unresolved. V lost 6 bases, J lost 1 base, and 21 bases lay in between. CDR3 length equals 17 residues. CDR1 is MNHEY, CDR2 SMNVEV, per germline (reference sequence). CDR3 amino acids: CASSPMGRFPGNTEAFF. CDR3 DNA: TGTGCCAGCAGCCCTATGGGCCGATTCCCAGGGAACACTGAAGCTTTCTTT.

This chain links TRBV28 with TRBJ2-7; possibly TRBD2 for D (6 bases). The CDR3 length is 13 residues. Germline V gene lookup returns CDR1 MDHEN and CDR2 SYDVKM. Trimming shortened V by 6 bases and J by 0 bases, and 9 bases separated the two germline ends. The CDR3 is CASRGTASYEQYF. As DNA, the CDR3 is TGTGCCAGCAGAGGGACTGCCTCCTACGAGCAGTACTTC. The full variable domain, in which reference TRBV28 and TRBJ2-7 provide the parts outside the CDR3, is DVKVTQSSRYLVKRTGEKVFLECVQDMDHENMFWYRQDPGLGLRLIYFSYDVKMKEKGDIPEGYSVSREKKERFSLILESASTNQTSMYLCASRGTASYEQYFGPGTRLTVT.

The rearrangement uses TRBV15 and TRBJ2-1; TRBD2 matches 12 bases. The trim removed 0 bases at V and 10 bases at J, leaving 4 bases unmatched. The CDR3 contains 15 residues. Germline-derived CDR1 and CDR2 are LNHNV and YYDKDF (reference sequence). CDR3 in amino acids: CATSRDPTSGGEQFF. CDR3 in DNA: TGTGCCACCAGCAGAGATCCTACTAGCGGGGGGGAGCAGTTCTTC.

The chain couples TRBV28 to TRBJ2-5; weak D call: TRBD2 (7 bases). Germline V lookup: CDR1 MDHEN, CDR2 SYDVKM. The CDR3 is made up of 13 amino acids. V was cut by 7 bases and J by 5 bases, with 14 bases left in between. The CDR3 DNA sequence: TGTGCCAGCAAAGGCGGGGGCCGGGAGACCCAGTACTTC. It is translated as CASKGGGRETQYF.

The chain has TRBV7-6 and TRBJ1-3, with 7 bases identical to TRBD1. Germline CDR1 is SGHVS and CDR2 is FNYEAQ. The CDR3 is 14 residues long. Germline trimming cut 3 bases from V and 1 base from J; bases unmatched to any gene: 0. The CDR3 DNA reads TGTGCCAGCAGCTTGGACAGGTCTGGAAACACCATATATTTT. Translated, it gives CASSLDRSGNTIYF.

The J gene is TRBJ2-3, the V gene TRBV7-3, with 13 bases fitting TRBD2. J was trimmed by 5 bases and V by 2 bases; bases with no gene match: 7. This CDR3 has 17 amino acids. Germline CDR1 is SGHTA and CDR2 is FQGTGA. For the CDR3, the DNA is TGTGCCAGCAGCTTAGCTGGGACTAGCGGGGTGCAAGATACGCAGTATTTT. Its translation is CASSLAGTSGVQDTQYF.

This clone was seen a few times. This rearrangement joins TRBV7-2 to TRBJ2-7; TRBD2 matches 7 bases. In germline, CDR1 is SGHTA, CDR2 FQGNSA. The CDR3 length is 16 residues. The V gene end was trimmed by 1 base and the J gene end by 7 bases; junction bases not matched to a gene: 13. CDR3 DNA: TGTGCCAGCAGCTTAGTAGTGGGAGGGCCGGGTTTAGAGCAGTACTTC. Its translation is CASSLVVGGPGLEQYF.

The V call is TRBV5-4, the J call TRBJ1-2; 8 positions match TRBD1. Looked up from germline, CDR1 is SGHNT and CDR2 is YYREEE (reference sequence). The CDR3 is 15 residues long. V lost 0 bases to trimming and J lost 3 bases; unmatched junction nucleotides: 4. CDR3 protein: CASSLGTGNYYGYTF. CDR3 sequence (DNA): TGTGCCAGCAGCTTGGGGACAGGGAATTACTATGGCTACACCTTC. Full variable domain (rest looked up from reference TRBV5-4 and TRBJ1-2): ETGVTQSPTHLIKTRGQQVTLRCSSQSGHNTVSWYQQALGQGPQFIFQYYREEENGRGNFPPRFSGLQFPNYSSELNVNALELDDSALYLCASSLGTGNYYGYTFGSGTRLTVV.

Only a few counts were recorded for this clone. The DNA for the CDR3 is TGTGCCAGCAGCTTATACGCCGCAGGGGTGGACGAGCAGTACTTC. Its protein is CASSLYAAGVDEQYF. The V gene is TRBV7-2, the J gene TRBJ2-7, with D possibly matching TRBD1 (6 bases). Germline-derived CDR1 and CDR2 are SGHTA and FQGNSA. The CDR3 loop spans 15 amino acids. The germline V and J ends were trimmed by 2 bases and 5 bases, with 16 bases remaining between them.

The CDR3 sequence is CSVNIFDTEAFF. CDR3 in DNA: TGCAGCGTTAACATCTTTGACACTGAAGCTTTCTTT. The chain joins TRBV29-1 to TRBJ1-1; D remains unclear. V shed 5 bases and J shed 3 bases, with 10 bases lying between them. This CDR3 is 12 amino acids long. Per the germline V gene, CDR1 is SQVTM and CDR2 is ANQGSEA.

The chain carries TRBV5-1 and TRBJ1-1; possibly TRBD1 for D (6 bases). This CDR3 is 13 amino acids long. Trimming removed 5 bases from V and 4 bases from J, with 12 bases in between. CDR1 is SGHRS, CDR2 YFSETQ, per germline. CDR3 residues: CASSYRDSTEAFF. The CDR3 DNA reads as TGCGCCAGCAGTTACAGGGATAGCACTGAAGCTTTCTTT. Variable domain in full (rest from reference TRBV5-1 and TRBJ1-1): KAGVTQTPRYLIKTRGQQVTLSCSPISGHRSVSWYQQTPGQGLQFLFEYFSETQRNKGNFPGRFSGRQFSNSRSEMNVSTLELGDSALYLCASSYRDSTEAFFGQGTRLTVV.

The CDR3 DNA sequence: TGTGCCAGCAGGGGGACAGGGGGAGCCTACGAGCAGTACTTC. Its protein is CASRGTGGAYEQYF. The chain joins TRBV2 to TRBJ2-7, with 11 positions matching TRBD1. CDR3 size: 14 residues. The V segment lost 6 bases and the J segment 2 bases; nucleotides outside the gene matches: 3. Germline CDR1 SNHLY, CDR2 FYNNEI.

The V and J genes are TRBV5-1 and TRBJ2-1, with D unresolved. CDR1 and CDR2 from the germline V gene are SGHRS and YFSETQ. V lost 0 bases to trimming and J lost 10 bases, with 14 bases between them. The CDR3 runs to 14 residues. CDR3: CASSLGAAEREQFF. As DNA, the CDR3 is TGCGCCAGCAGCTTGGGGGCCGCTGAAAGAGAGCAGTTCTTC.

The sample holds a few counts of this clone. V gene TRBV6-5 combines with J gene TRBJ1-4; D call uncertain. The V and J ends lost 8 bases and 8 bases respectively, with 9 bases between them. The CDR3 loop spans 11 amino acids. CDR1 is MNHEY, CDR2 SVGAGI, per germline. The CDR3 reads CASGRGEKLFF. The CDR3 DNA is TGTGCCAGCGGCCGCGGGGAAAAACTGTTTTTT.

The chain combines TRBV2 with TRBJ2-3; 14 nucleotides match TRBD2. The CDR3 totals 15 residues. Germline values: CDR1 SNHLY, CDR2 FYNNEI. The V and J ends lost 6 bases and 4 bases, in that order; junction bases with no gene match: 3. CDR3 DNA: TGTGCCAGCAGCCGACTAGCGGGAGGGCCAGATACGCAGTATTTT. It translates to CASSRLAGGPDTQYF.

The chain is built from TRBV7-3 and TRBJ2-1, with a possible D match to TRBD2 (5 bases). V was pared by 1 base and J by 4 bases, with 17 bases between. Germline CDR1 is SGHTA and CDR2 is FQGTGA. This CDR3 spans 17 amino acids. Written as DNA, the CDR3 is TGTGCCAGCAGCTTAAGAAGCGGTGGAGTAGCTTACAATGAGCAGTTCTTC. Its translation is CASSLRSGGVAYNEQFF.

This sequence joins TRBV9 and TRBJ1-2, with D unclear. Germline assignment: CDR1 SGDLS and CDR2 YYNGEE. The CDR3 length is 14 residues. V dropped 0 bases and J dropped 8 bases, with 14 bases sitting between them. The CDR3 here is CASSVGRVGYGYTF. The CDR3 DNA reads TGTGCCAGCAGCGTAGGGAGGGTCGGTTACGGCTACACCTTC.

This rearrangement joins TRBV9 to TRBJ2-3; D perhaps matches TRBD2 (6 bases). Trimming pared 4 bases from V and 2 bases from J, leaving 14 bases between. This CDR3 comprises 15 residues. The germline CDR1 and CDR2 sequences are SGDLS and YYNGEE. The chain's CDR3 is CASSPREGVTDTQYF. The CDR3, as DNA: TGTGCCAGCAGCCCGCGGGAAGGGGTCACAGATACGCAGTATTTT.

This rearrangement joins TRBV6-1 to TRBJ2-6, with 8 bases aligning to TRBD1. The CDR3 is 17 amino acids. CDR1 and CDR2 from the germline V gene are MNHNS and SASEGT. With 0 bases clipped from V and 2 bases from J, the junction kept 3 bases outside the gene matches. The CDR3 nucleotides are TGTGCCAGCAGTGAAGCGTTGGACAGGGCTGGGGCCAACGTCCTGACTTTC. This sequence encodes CASSEALDRAGANVLTF.

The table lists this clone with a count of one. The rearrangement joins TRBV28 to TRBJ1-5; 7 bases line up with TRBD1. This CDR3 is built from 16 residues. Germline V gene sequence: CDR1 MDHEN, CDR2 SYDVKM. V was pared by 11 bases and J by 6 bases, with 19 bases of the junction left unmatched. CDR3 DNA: TGTGCCGCTACCCCTCCGACAGGGAGGTCGAGTCAGCCCCAGCATTTT. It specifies CAATPPTGRSSQPQHF.

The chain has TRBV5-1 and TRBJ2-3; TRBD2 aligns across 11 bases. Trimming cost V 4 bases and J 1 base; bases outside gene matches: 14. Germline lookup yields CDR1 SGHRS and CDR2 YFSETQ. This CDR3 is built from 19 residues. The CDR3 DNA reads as TGCGCCAGCAGCGAAACTAGCGGGAGTTATGTCCAGGGCACAGATACGCAGTATTTT. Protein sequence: CASSETSGSYVQGTDTQYF.

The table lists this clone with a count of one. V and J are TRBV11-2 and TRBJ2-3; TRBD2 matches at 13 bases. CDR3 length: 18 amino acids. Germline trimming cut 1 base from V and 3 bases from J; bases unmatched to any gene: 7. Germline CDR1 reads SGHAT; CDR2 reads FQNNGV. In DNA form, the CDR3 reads TGTGCCAGCAGCTTAGGCGGACTAGCGGGAGTACGTACAGATACGCAGTATTTT. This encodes CASSLGGLAGVRTDTQYF.